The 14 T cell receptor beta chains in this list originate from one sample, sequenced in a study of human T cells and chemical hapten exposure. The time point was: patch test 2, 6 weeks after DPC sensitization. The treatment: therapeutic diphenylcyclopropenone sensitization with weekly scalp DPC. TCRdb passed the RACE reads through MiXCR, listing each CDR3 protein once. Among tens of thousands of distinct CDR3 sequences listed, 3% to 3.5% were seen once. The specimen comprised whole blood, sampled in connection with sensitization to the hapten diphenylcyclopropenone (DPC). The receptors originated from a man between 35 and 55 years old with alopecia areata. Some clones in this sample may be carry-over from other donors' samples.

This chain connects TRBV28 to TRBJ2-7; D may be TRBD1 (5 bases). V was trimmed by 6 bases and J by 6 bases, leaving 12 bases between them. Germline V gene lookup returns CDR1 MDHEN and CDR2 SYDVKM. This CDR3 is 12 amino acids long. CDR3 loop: CASRTQGAEQYF. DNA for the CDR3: TGTGCCAGCAGAACTCAGGGTGCCGAGCAGTACTTC.

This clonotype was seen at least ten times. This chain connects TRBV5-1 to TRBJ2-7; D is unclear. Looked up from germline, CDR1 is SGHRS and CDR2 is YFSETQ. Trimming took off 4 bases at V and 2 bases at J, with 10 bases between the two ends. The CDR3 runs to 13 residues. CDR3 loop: CASSSGGPYEQYF. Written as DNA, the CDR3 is TGCGCCAGCAGCAGTGGTGGGCCCTACGAGCAGTACTTC. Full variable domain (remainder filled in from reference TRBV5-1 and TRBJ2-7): KAGVTQTPRYLIKTRGQQVTLSCSPISGHRSVSWYQQTPGQGLQFLFEYFSETQRNKGNFPGRFSGRQFSNSRSEMNVSTLELGDSALYLCASSSGGPYEQYFGPGTRLTVT.

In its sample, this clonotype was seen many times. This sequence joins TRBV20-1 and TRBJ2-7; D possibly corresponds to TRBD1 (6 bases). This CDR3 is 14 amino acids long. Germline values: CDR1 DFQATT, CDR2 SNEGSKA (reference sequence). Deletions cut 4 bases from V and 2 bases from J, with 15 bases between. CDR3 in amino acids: CSAIFGTLPYEQYF. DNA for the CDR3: TGCAGTGCTATTTTTGGGACACTTCCCTACGAGCAGTACTTC.

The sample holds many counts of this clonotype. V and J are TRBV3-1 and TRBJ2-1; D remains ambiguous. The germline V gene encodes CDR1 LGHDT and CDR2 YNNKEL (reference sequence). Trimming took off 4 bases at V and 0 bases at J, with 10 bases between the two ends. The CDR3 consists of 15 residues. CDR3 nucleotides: TGTGCCAGCAGCCGCGAAATGAGCTCCTACAATGAGCAGTTCTTC. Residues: CASSREMSSYNEQFF.

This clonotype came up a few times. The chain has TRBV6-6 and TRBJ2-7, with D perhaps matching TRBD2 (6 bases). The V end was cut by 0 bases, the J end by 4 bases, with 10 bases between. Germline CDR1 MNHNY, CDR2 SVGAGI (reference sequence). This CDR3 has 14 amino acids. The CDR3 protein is CASSYSAGTYEQYF. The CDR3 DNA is TGTGCCAGCAGTTACTCAGCCGGGACTTACGAGCAGTACTTC.

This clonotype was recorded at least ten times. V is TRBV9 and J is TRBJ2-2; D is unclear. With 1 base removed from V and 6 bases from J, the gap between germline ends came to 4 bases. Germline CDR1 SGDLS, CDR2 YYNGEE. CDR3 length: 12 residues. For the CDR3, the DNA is TGTGCCAGCAGCGTATTTTCCGGGGAGCTGTTTTTT. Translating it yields CASSVFSGELFF.

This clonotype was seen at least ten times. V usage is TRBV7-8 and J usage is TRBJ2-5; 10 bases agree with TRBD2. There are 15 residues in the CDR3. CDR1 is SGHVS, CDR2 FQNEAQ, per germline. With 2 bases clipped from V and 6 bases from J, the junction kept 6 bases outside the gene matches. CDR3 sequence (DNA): TGTGCCAGCAGCTTACAAGGACTAGCGGAGAAGACCCAGTACTTC. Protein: CASSLQGLAEKTQYF.

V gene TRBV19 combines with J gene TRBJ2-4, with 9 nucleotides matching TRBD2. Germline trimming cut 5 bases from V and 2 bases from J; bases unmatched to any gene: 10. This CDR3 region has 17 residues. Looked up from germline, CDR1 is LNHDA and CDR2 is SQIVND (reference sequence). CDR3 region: CASSRGGTSISKNIQYF. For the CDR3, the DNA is TGTGCCAGTAGTCGGGGGGGGACTAGCATCTCCAAAAACATTCAGTACTTC.

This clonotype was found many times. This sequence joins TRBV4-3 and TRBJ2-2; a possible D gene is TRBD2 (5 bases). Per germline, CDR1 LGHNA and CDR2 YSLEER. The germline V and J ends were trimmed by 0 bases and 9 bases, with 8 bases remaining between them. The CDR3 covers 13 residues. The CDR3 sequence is CASSQDRERELFF. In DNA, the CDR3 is TGCGCCAGCAGCCAAGATCGGGAACGGGAGCTGTTTTTT.

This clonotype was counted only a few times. The CDR3 nucleotides are TGTGCCAGCAGTCCAGTGGAGCAGGGACACACTGAAGCTTTCTTT. It is translated as CASSPVEQGHTEAFF. The gene calls are TRBV14 and TRBJ1-1; D is possibly TRBD1 (5 bases). Germline V lookup: CDR1 SGHDN, CDR2 FVKESK. CDR3 length: 15 amino acids. V gave up 6 bases and J gave up 3 bases, with 17 bases separating them.

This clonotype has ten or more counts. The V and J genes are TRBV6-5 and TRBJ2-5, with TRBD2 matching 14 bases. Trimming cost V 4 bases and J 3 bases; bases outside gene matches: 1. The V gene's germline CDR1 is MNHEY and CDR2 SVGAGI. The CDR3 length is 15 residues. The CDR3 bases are TGTGCCAGCAGTTGGGGACTAGCGGGAGAAGAGACCCAGTACTTC. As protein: CASSWGLAGEETQYF.

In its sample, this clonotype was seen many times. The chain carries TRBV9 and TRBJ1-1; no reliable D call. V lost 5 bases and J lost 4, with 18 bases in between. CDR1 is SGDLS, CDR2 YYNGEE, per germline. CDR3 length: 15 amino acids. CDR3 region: CASSVSPTSVTEAFF. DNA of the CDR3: TGTGCCAGCAGTGTCTCCCCTACGTCGGTCACTGAAGCTTTCTTT.

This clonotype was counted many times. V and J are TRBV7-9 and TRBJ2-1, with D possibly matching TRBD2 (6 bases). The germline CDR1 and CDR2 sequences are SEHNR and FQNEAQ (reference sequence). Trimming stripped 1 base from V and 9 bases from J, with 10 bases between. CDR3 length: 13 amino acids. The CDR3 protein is CASSLVGGPEQFF. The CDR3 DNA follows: TGTGCCAGCAGCTTAGTCGGGGGACCTGAGCAGTTCTTC.

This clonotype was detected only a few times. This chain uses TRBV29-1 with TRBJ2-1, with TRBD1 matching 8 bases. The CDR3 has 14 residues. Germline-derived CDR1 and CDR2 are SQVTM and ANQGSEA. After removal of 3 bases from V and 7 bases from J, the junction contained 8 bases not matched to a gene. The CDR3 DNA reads TGCAGCGTTGATAGGACAGGGTATGGTAATGAGCAGTTCTTC. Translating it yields CSVDRTGYGNEQFF.